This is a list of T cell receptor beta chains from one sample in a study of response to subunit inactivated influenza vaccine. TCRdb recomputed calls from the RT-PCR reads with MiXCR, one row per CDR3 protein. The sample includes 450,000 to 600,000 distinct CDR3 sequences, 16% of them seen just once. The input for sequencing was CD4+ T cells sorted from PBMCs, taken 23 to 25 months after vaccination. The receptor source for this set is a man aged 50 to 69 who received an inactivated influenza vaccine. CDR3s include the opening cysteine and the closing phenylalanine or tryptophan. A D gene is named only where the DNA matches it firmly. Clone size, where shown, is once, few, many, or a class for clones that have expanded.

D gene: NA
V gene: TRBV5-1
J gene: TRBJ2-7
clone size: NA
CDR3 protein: CASSFGTSSYEQYF
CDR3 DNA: TGCGCCAGCAGCTTTGGGACGTCCTCCTACGAGCAGTACTTC

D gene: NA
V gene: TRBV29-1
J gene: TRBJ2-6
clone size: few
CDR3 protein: CSVELGGSGANVLTF
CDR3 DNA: TGCAGCGTTGAATTAGGTGGCTCTGGGGCCAACGTCCTGACTTTC

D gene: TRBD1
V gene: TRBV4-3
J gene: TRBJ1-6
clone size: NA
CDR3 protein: CASSQARRQGDSPLHF
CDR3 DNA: TGCGCCAGCAGCCAGGCCCGGAGACAGGGGGATTCACCCCTCCACTTT

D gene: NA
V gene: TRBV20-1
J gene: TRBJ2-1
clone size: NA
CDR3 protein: CSARNMERWGYNEQFF
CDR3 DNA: TGCAGTGCTAGAAATATGGAACGGTGGGGGTACAATGAGCAGTTCTTC

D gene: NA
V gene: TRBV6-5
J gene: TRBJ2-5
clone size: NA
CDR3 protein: CASSYSGSETQYF
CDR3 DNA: TGTGCCAGCAGTTACTCGGGGAGTGAGACCCAGTACTTC

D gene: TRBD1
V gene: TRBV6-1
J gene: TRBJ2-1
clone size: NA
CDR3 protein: CASRPDRGLNNEQFF
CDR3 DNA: TGTGCCAGCAGGCCGGACAGGGGGCTGAATAATGAGCAGTTCTTC

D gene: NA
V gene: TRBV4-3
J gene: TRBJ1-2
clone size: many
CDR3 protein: CASSQDGGYGYTF
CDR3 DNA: TGCGCCAGCAGCCAAGATGGAGGCTATGGCTACACCTTC

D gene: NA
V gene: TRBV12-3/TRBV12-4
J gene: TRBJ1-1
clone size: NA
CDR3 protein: CASSSQGGLSGAFF
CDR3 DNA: TGTGCCAGCAGTTCACAGGGTGGTCTCTCTGGAGCTTTCTTT

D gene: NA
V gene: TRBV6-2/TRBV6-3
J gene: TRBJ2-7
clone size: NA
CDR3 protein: CASSKGTGLTYEQYF
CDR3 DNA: TGTGCCAGCAGTAAAGGAACAGGCTTAACCTACGAGCAGTACTTC

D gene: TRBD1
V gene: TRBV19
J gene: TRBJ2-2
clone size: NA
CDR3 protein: CASSPTGGGHTGELFF
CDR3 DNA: TGTGCCAGTAGTCCTACAGGGGGCGGACACACCGGGGAGCTGTTTTTT

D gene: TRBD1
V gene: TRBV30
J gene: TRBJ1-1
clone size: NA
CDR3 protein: CAWSGKSTGLNTEAFF
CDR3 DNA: TGTGCCTGGAGTGGAAAATCGACAGGGCTGAACACTGAAGCTTTCTTT

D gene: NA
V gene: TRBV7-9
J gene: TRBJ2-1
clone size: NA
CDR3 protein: CASSLLVEQFF
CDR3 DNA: TGTGCCAGCAGCTTACTAGTCGAGCAGTTCTTC

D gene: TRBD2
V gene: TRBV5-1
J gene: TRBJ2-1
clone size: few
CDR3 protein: CASSPRGGPFF
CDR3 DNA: TGCGCCAGCAGCCCTCGGGGGGGCCCGTTCTTC

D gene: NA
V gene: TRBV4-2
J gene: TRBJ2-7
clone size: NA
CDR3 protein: CASSQDPAGSGYYEQYF
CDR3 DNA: TGTGCCAGCAGCCAAGATCCAGCCGGTTCGGGATACTACGAGCAGTACTTC

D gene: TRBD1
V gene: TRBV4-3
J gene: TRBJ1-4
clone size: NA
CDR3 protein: CASSQEGGSGEKLFF
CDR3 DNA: TGCGCCAGCAGCCAAGAAGGGGGCTCGGGTGAAAAACTGTTTTTT

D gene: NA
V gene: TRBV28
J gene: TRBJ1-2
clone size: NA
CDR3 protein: CASTFGIGYGYTF
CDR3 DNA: TGTGCCAGCACCTTTGGAATCGGCTATGGCTACACCTTC

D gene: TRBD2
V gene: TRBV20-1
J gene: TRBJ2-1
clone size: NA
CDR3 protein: CSAYTGLAGGLSYNEQFF
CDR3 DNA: TGCAGTGCATACACCGGGCTAGCGGGGGGCCTCTCCTACAATGAGCAGTTCTTC

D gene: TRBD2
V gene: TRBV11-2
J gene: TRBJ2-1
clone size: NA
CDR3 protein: CASSRWGGGASNEQFF
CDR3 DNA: TGTGCCAGCAGCCGATGGGGCGGGGGGGCTTCCAATGAGCAGTTCTTC

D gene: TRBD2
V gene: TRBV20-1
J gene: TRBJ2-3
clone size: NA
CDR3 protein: CSASVRREYTDTQYF
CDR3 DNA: TGCAGTGCTAGTGTGAGGCGGGAGTACACAGATACGCAGTATTTT

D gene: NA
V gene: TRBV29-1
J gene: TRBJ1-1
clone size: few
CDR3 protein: CSVSLRNRRNTEAFF
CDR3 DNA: TGCAGCGTTTCTCTTCGGAACAGGCGGAACACTGAAGCTTTCTTT

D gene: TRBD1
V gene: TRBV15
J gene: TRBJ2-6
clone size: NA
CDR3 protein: CATSNTRGLLPSGANVLTF
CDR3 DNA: TGTGCCACCAGTAACACCAGGGGGCTTTTACCCTCTGGGGCCAACGTCCTGACTTTC

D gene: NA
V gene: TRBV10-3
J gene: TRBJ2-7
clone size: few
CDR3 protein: CATSDNSYEQYF
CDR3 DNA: TGTGCCACTTCGGACAACTCCTACGAGCAGTACTTC

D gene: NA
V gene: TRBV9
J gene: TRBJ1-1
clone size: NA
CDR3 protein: CASSVDSRTEAFF
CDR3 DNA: TGTGCCAGCAGCGTAGACTCTCGGACTGAAGCTTTCTTT

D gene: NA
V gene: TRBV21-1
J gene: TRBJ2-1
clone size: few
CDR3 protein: CASSKALSGSSYNEQFF
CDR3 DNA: TGTGCCAGCAGCAAAGCGCTCTCGGGCAGCTCCTACAATGAGCAGTTCTTC

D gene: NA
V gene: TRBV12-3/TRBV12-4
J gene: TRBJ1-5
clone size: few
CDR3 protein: CASSARLQTDQPQHF
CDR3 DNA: TGTGCCAGCAGTGCCCGGCTCCAAACGGATCAGCCCCAGCATTTT

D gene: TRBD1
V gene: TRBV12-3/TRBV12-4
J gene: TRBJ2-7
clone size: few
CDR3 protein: CASSRNRGRTSEQYF
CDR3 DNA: TGTGCCAGCAGTAGAAACAGGGGACGGACTTCCGAGCAGTACTTC

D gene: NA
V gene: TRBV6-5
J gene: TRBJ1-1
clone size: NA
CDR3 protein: CASSYSDSGNTEAFF
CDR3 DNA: TGTGCCAGCAGTTACTCGGACAGCGGGAACACTGAAGCTTTCTTT

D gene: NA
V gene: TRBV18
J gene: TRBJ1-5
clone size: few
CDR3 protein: CASSGPDQPQHF
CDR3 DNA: TGTGCCAGCTCTGGACCCGATCAGCCCCAGCATTTT

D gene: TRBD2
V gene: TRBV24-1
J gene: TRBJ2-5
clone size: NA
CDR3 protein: CATSDIREGPETQYF
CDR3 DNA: TGTGCCACCAGTGATATTCGGGAGGGCCCGGAGACCCAGTACTTC

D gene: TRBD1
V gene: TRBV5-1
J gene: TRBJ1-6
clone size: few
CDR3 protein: CASSFDQGVSYNSPLHF
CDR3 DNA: TGCGCCAGCAGCTTTGACCAGGGGGTCTCCTATAATTCACCCCTCCACTTT

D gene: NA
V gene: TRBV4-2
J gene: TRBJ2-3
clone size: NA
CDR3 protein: CASSQDTYTQYF
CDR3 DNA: TGTGCCAGCAGCCAAGATACCTATACGCAGTATTTT